These T cell receptor beta chains were read from a single sample in a study of cytomegalovirus exposure and HLA in healthy donors. Here immunoSEQ multiplex PCR was the method, and the copy in TCRdb shows in-frame clones only, minus some. The sample table includes around 210,000 clones. The material sequenced was PBMCs. These receptors came from a girl under 10 years old in good health and CMV-seropositive. The CDR3 runs from the conserved cysteine through the conserved F or W. The D gene is left open where the match is weak.

j_call | d_call | v_call | cdr3_nt | cdr3_aa
TRBJ2-7 | . | TRBV2 | TGTGCCAGCAAGGGGACTTACTACGAGCAGTACTTC | CASKGTYYEQYF
TRBJ1-1 | . | TRBV27 | TGTGCCAGCAATAAACAGGGAATGGGAACTGAAGCTTTCTTT | CASNKQGMGTEAFF
TRBJ2-7 | TRBD2 | TRBV14 | TGTGCCAGCAGCCAAGTAGGTAGCGGGAGGACCTACGAGCAGTACTTC | CASSQVGSGRTYEQYF
TRBJ1-1 | . | TRBV29-1 | TGCAGCGTTACGAGGGCAGCAAAGAACACTGAAGCTTTCTTT | CSVTRAAKNTEAFF
TRBJ2-1 | . | TRBV15 | TGTGCCACCAGCAGAGTTAGGGGAACCGAGCAGTTCTTC | CATSRVRGTEQFF
TRBJ1-1 | . | TRBV30 | TGTGCCTGGAGCCGACTCAGTCCCAACACTGAAGCTTTCTTT | CAWSRLSPNTEAFF
TRBJ1-2 | TRBD1 | TRBV5-8 | TGTGCCAGCAGCTGGGGACAGAACTATGGCTACACCTTC | CASSWGQNYGYTF
TRBJ1-3 | TRBD1 | TRBV30 | TGTGCCTGGCAGACAGGGAACTCTGGAAACACCATATATTTT | CAWQTGNSGNTIYF
TRBJ2-7 | . | TRBV7-9 | TGTGCCAGCAGCTTAGAGGGAGAGTTAGACGAGCAGTACTTC | CASSLEGELDEQYF
TRBJ2-3 | TRBD2 | TRBV5-5 | TGTGCCAGCAGCTGGACTAGCGGGAACACAGATACGCAGTATTTT | CASSWTSGNTDTQYF
TRBJ2-2 | TRBD2 | TRBV9 | TGTGCCAGCAGCGTACAGGGAGGGAGGACCGGGGAGCTGTTTTTT | CASSVQGGRTGELFF
TRBJ2-6 | . | TRBV14 | TGTGCCAGCAGCCAAGATCTAGGCACTTCTGGGGCCAACGTCCTGACTTTC | CASSQDLGTSGANVLTF
TRBJ2-7 | TRBD1 | TRBV7-2 | TGTGCCAGCAGCTTAGCGCAGGGGACAGTAACCGGGCAGTACTTC | CASSLAQGTVTGQYF
TRBJ1-1 | . | TRBV19 | TGTGCCAGCATCGACAGACCACTAATGAACACTGAAGCTTTCTTT | CASIDRPLMNTEAFF
TRBJ1-1 | . | TRBV5-4 | TGTGCCAGCGGCTTGGACCCAACAGGGAGGGTAGCTTTCTTT | CASGLDPTGRVAFF
TRBJ1-1 | . | TRBV28 | TGTGCCAGCAGTTCGGCGGGCAGGTGGGTGAACACTGAAGCTTTCTTT | CASSSAGRWVNTEAFF
TRBJ2-7 | TRBD1 | TRBV5-1 | TGCGCCAGCAGCTCCGGGACAGGGGTCTACGAGCAGTACTTC | CASSSGTGVYEQYF
TRBJ1-4 | TRBD1 | TRBV30 | TGTGCCTGGGGGACAGTTCCTAATGAAAAACTGTTTTTT | CAWGTVPNEKLFF
TRBJ2-6 | TRBD1 | TRBV5-1 | TGCGCCAGCAGCTTGAGGTGGGACAGCTCACCCTCTGGGGCCAACGTCCTGACTTTC | CASSLRWDSSPSGANVLTF
TRBJ2-7 | . | TRBV5-1 | TGCGCCAGCAGCTTGGCCGGGGGGGGGACAGGGAAATTCCACGAGCAGTACTTC | CASSLAGGGTGKFHEQYF
TRBJ1-3 | TRBD1 | TRBV5-4 | TGTGCCAGCAGCATACAGGGGAGAGCTGGAAACACCATATATTTT | CASSIQGRAGNTIYF
TRBJ2-5 | . | TRBV11-2 | TGTGCCAGCAGCTTAGGCAGGGGGAGGGAGACCCAGTACTTC | CASSLGRGRETQYF
TRBJ2-1 | TRBD2 | TRBV5-1 | TGCGCCAGCAGCTCGGGGACTAGCGGGACATACAATGAGCAGTTCTTC | CASSSGTSGTYNEQFF
TRBJ2-7 | TRBD1 | TRBV4-2 | TGTGCCAGCAGCCAAGATGGAGGACAGGGGGCGGGTGAGCAGTACTTC | CASSQDGGQGAGEQYF
TRBJ2-7 | . | TRBV7-9 | TGTGCCAGCAGCTTAGTAACCGGGTCCTACGAGCAGTACTTC | CASSLVTGSYEQYF
TRBJ2-3 | TRBD2 | TRBV6-4 | TGTGCCAGCAGTGACTCGTCTAGCGGGACGACAGATACGCAGTATTTT | CASSDSSSGTTDTQYF
TRBJ2-2 | . | TRBV4-1 | TGCGCCAGCAGCCAAGAGAAGGGGGTGATCGCGAACACCGGGGAGCTGTTTTTT | CASSQEKGVIANTGELFF
TRBJ2-1 | . | TRBV5-6 | TGTGCCAGCAGCTCCGGCGGGGGCCCTTGGGCCGGTGAGCAGTTCTTC | CASSSGGGPWAGEQFF
TRBJ2-7 | TRBD2 | TRBV28 | TGTGCCAGCAGTCGGAGGGCTAGCGGATTATTTTCCTACGAGCAGTACTTC | CASSRRASGLFSYEQYF
TRBJ1-4 | . | TRBV30 | TGTGCCTGGAGTTCCCCTCAGGGCGGCGTTGGAAAACTGTTTTTT | CAWSSPQGGVGKLFF
TRBJ1-2 | TRBD1 | TRBV28 | TGTGCCAGCAGTTTAACCGGGACAGGGGGCTATGGCTACACCTTC | CASSLTGTGGYGYTF
TRBJ2-3 | TRBD2 | TRBV7-9 | TGTGCCAGCAGCGCTAGCGGGAGGACAGATACGCAGTATTTT | CASSASGRTDTQYF
TRBJ2-7 | TRBD1 | TRBV9 | TGTGCCAGCAGCGCCACAGGGGGAAGTGTAGACGAGCAGTACTTC | CASSATGGSVDEQYF
TRBJ2-1 | TRBD2 | TRBV29-1 | TGCAGCGTTGAAAGCGGGAGTAGGTACAATGAGCAGTTCTTC | CSVESGSRYNEQFF
TRBJ1-5 | TRBD1 | TRBV5-1 | TGCGCCAGCAGCTTGGGGACAGGGGGGCAGCCCCAGCATTTT | CASSLGTGGQPQHF
TRBJ1-5 | . | TRBV6-1 | TGTGCCAGCAGTGAAATTAGCGCCTCCAATCAGCCCCAGCATTTT | CASSEISASNQPQHF
TRBJ1-1 | TRBD1 | TRBV5-1 | TGCGCCAGCACCCGGGGACAGACTGCCAACACTGAAGCTTTCTTT | CASTRGQTANTEAFF
TRBJ2-7 | . | TRBV20-1 | TGCAGTGCTAGAGCTTACAGGGAGATGTACTTC | CSARAYREMYF
TRBJ2-3 | . | TRBV27 | TGTGCCAGCAGTTCTTACCACTTCACAGATACGCAGTATTTT | CASSSYHFTDTQYF
TRBJ1-5 | . | TRBV5-6 | TGTGCCAGCAGCCTGGGTCCGAATCAGCCCCAGCATTTT | CASSLGPNQPQHF
TRBJ2-2 | . | TRBV7-6 | TGTGCCAGCAGCTTAGAGGGGACTGCCGGGGAGCTGTTTTTT | CASSLEGTAGELFF
TRBJ2-3 | TRBD2 | TRBV5-5 | TGTGCCAGCAGCTTGATGGGACTAGCGGGAGGACCCACAGATACGCAGTATTTT | CASSLMGLAGGPTDTQYF
TRBJ2-3 | . | TRBV27 | TGTGCCAGCAGTTCCTACCCACCCGGGAGCCGCGCAGATACGCAGTATTTT | CASSSYPPGSRADTQYF
TRBJ2-3 | TRBD2 | TRBV4-1 | TGCGCCAGCAGCCTAGACGGGGGGAGCGGGAGGCCCCTGGTGTCAGATACGCAGTATTTT | CASSLDGGSGRPLVSDTQYF
TRBJ1-2 | . | TRBV28 | TGTGCCAGCAGTTTAGGGGGGGTCCACTATGGCTACACCTTC | CASSLGGVHYGYTF
TRBJ1-2 | . | TRBV28 | TGTGCCAGCAGTTTCGGGGGAAACTATGGCTACACCTTC | CASSFGGNYGYTF